Sequencing of this T cell receptor (beta chain) was carried out in a study of OX40 agonist ivuxolimab in advanced cancers. Describing the broader study: Ivuxolimab was an agonistic, fully human IgG2 monoclonal antibody directed against OX40 (CD134), a costimulatory receptor. In the dose-escalation cohort, more than 75% of patients were male, and the mean age was roughly 60 years, with a range of about 23 to 90. Patients were allowed to have had prior anti-PD-1, anti-PD-L1 or anti-CTLA-4 therapy, and around 37% of the dose-escalation patients had previously received checkpoint inhibitors. Intravenous ivuxolimab was administered to patients every 2 weeks at six dose levels: 0.01, 0.1, 0.3, 1.5, 3 and 10 mg/kg. Peripheral TCRbeta sequencing aimed to test whether ivuxolimab altered TCR sequence diversity and caused clonal T-cell expansion. Of the roughly 52 dose-escalation patients, hepatocellular carcinoma was present in around 20, melanoma in some 15, renal cell carcinoma in 9 and head and neck cancer in 9. The paper covers the monotherapy dose-escalation part of the phase I ivuxolimab trial, which included N ≈ 57 patients. Partial responses were achieved by three dose-escalation patients, of whom one had hepatocellular carcinoma and two had cutaneous melanoma. What the study reported, not specific to this receptor: Low levels of normalized T-cell clonal expansion were also seen in some patients who did not respond. Antigen specificity was not determined for the clonally expanded peripheral T cells. Clonal expansion of both CD4+ and CD8+ blood T cells was observed from baseline to week 6 at doses 0.1 to 3.0 mg/kg. After ivuxolimab, more expanded clones were found on average in CD8+ T cells than in CD4+ T cells. In the 0.1-3.0 mg/kg groups, partial responders had among the lowest normalized peripheral clonal expansion, particularly in CD8+ T cells.

Patients with autoimmune disease history or receiving systemic immunosuppression were excluded from the trial. In every dose cohort, peripheral blood was drawn for TCR sequencing at baseline, cycle 4 day 1, and cycle 7 day 1. The samples were drawn from a first-in-human, open-label, multicenter phase I dose-escalation trial of ivuxolimab. Adults with locally advanced or metastatic melanoma, renal cell carcinoma, hepatocellular carcinoma or head and neck squamous cell carcinoma were enrolled in the trial. Before TCR sequencing, CD4+ and CD8+ T cells were separately sorted from peripheral blood. Genomic DNA was isolated from the sorted cells so that the TCRbeta CDR3 region could be sequenced. The immunoSEQ Assay was used for sequencing of TCRbeta CDR3 regions. TCRdb's version of the immuneACCESS table is confined to in-frame rearrangements and falls short of the full clone set. An unresolved V gene accounts for under half of the shortfall where checked; the remainder is of unknown origin. A total of more than 45,000 clones appear in this sample, roughly four fifths of them only once. The ten largest make up more than 1.1% of the sample.

Turning to this clone: What antigen it recognizes has not been identified. There are no base qualities to consult, and no much larger clone falls within one base.

This clonotype was obtained from an adult with an advanced solid tumor such as melanoma, head and neck, liver or kidney cancer. The source material was CD4+ or CD8+ T cells sorted from blood, sampled in a trial of the OX40 agonist ivuxolimab.

The CDR3 protein sequence reads: CASSFQSTDTQYF. The nucleotide sequence is given as TGTGCCAGCAGCTTCCAAAGCACAGATACGCAGTATTTT. The chain uses TRBV5-6 and TRBJ2-3, with no reliable assignment of the D segment. CDR1 and CDR2 were assigned from the germline V gene as SGHDT and YYEEEE. The trim is 2 bases for V and 0 bases for J, with a gap of 4 bases between the germline ends. The CDR3 holds 13 amino acids from the cysteine to the phenylalanine. Here the CDR3 DNA is all that survives: 39 bases in frame from base 1.